Listed here are 17 T cell receptor beta chains from one sample, sequenced in a study of blood T cell repertoires in COVID-19. Here immunoSEQ multiplex PCR was the method, and the copy in TCRdb shows in-frame clones only, minus some. This sample has about 97,000 clones, with 88% found just once. Sequenced sample: peripheral blood. The receptors shown here come from a man in his forties or fifties with COVID-19, enrolled during active disease.

CDR3 amino acids: CASSLGGSNQPQHF. The CDR3 DNA is TGTGCCAGCAGCTTGGGGGGCAGCAATCAGCCCCAGCATTTT. The chain combines TRBV5-4 with TRBJ1-5, with D maybe TRBD1 (5 bases). This CDR3 is built from 14 residues. CDR1 SGHNT and CDR2 YYREEE come from the germline V gene (reference sequence). Trimming pared 0 bases from V and 1 base from J, leaving 5 bases between.

The CDR3 nucleotides are TGTGCCAGCAGCTCGAGGGAAGGTAATGAAAAACTGTTTTTT. Translating it yields CASSSREGNEKLFF. The rearrangement joins TRBV7-3 to TRBJ1-4; D is unclear. Trimming stripped 4 bases from V and 4 bases from J, with 10 bases between. Germline V gives CDR1 SGHTA, CDR2 FQGTGA. CDR3 length: 14 amino acids.

This sequence joins TRBV19 and TRBJ1-2; tentative D call: TRBD1 (5 bases). Germline V CDR1 and CDR2: LNHDA, SQIVND (reference sequence). This CDR3 has 15 amino acids. Trimming removed 6 bases at V and 2 bases at J, with 16 bases between. The DNA for the CDR3 is TGTGCCAGTAGAGGGGAGGACGCCCTCAACTATGGCTACACCTTC. Translated, it gives CASRGEDALNYGYTF.

The rearrangement joins TRBV7-9 to TRBJ2-1, with 9 positions matching TRBD2. CDR3 length: 17 residues. The germline V gene encodes CDR1 SEHNR and CDR2 FQNEAQ (reference sequence). Trimming at V came to 5 bases and at J to 2 bases, leaving 10 bases not matched to a gene. This CDR3 reads CASSGPLSGGPYNEQFF. The CDR3 DNA sequence: TGTGCCAGCAGCGGACCCCTTAGCGGGGGCCCCTACAATGAGCAGTTCTTC.

The chain joins TRBV3-1 (or the pseudogene TRBV3-2) to TRBJ2-3; D may be TRBD1 (5 bases). The CDR3 has 15 residues. CDR1 LGHDT and CDR2 YNNKEL come from the germline V gene (reference sequence). Trimming removed 2 bases at V and 2 bases at J, with 11 bases between. The CDR3 region has the DNA TGTGCCAGCAGCCAATATTTTGGGGCCACAGATACGCAGTATTTT. Translated: CASSQYFGATDTQYF.

The V call is TRBV6-5, the J call TRBJ1-1, with D tentatively TRBD1 (6 bases). Deletions cut 3 bases from V and 1 base from J, with 9 bases between. The CDR3 runs to 14 residues. Germline V gene lookup returns CDR1 MNHEY and CDR2 SVGAGI. The CDR3 region is CASSYGGPNTEAFF. The CDR3 DNA sequence: TGTGCCAGCAGTTATGGGGGCCCGAACACTGAAGCTTTCTTT.

The DNA of the CDR3 is TGTGCCAGCAGCGTAGCGGCTAGCGGGGGGGATACGCAGTATTTT. Encoded protein: CASSVAASGGDTQYF. The V gene is TRBV9, the J gene TRBJ2-3, with 11 bases aligning to TRBD2. Germline V CDR1 and CDR2: SGDLS, YYNGEE. CDR3 length: 15 amino acids. Trimming removed 0 bases from V and 6 bases from J; junction bases left unmatched: 3.

The genes are TRBV19 and TRBJ1-2; tentative D call: TRBD1 (5 bases). There are 15 residues in the CDR3. From germline, CDR1 is LNHDA and CDR2 SQIVND (reference sequence). Trimming took off 7 bases at V and 5 bases at J, with 20 bases between the two ends. The DNA for the CDR3 is TGTGCCAGTACCCCCGCAGCCAGGGCAGGGTATGGCTACACCTTC. This gives the protein CASTPAARAGYGYTF.

This rearrangement joins TRBV19 to TRBJ2-7, with TRBD1 identical over 7 bases. The CDR3 is made up of 14 amino acids. The germline V gene has CDR1 LNHDA and CDR2 SQIVND (reference sequence). V shed 4 bases, J shed 0 bases, and the junction held 3 bases outside the gene matches. In nucleotides, the CDR3 is TGTGCCAGTAGTACTGACAGGGCCTCCTACGAGCAGTACTTC. The encoded protein is CASSTDRASYEQYF.

V and J are TRBV18 and TRBJ1-5; 9 positions agree with TRBD1. The CDR3 length is 15 residues. With 6 bases clipped from V and 1 base from J, the junction kept 4 bases outside the gene matches. Germline V gene sequence: CDR1 KGHSH, CDR2 LQKENI. CDR3 sequence reads: CASSEQGASNQPQHF. In DNA, the CDR3 is TGTGCCAGCTCCGAACAGGGGGCCAGCAATCAGCCCCAGCATTTT. Combining the CDR3 with reference TRBV18 and TRBJ1-5 gives the whole variable domain NAGVMQNPRHLVRRRGQEARLRCSPMKGHSHVYWYRQLPEEGLKFMVYLQKENIIDESGMPKERFSAEFPKEGPSILRIQQVVRGDSAAYFCASSEQGASNQPQHFGDGTRLSIL.

The rearrangement joins TRBV2 to TRBJ1-4, with 8 bases that match TRBD1. V shed 4 bases, J shed 4 bases, and the junction held 8 bases outside the gene matches. Germline values: CDR1 SNHLY, CDR2 FYNNEI. The CDR3 loop spans 16 amino acids. The CDR3: CASSGSRTGFNEKLFF. CDR3 in DNA: TGTGCCAGCAGTGGAAGCAGGACAGGGTTTAATGAAAAACTGTTTTTT.

The chain carries TRBV21-1 and TRBJ1-1; the D call TRBD1 from the table was never checked on the DNA. TRBV21-1 is a listed pseudogene. The CDR3 is 12 amino acids. The CDR3 DNA sequence: TGTGCCAGCAGGAACTCAGGGCCTGAAGCTTTCTTT. The encoded protein is CASRNSGPEAFF.

This chain links TRBV7-9 with TRBJ1-5; a weak D match, TRBD1 (6 bases). Per germline, CDR1 SEHNR and CDR2 FQNEAQ (reference sequence). V dropped 2 bases and J dropped 0 bases, with 17 bases sitting between them. The CDR3 length is 18 residues. In DNA form, the CDR3 reads TGTGCCAGCAGCTTATTCGATTACGACAGGCATAGCAATCAGCCCCAGCATTTT. It yields the protein CASSLFDYDRHSNQPQHF.

The chain carries TRBV29-1 and TRBJ1-2; D is uncertain. CDR1 is SQVTM, CDR2 ANQGSEA, per germline. V was shortened by 6 bases and J by 3 bases, with 14 bases between the two germline ends. The CDR3 contains 13 residues. CDR3 DNA sequence: TGCAGCGTCGCCGGGTCCGGAGACTATGGCTACACCTTC. Protein product: CSVAGSGDYGYTF.

This clone was detected only once. The chain recombines TRBV4-1 with TRBJ2-2, with D possibly TRBD1 on 6 matching bases. The CDR3 runs to 15 residues. V was pared by 2 bases and J by 3 bases, with 10 bases between. CDR1 and CDR2 from the germline V gene are MGHRA and YSYEKL. The CDR3 DNA follows: TGCGCCAGCAGCCAAAATGCAGGGGACACCGGGGAGCTGTTTTTT. Protein sequence: CASSQNAGDTGELFF.

The V call is TRBV27, the J call TRBJ2-3, with TRBD2 matching 10 bases. V lost 6 bases, J lost 0 bases, and 12 bases stayed unmatched. The length of the CDR3 is 18 residues. Germline V gene lookup returns CDR1 MNHEY and CDR2 SMNVEV (reference sequence). The CDR3 bases are TGTGCCAGCAGGATGAGGGTAGCGGGGGGCCGAAGCACAGATACGCAGTATTTT. Its translation: CASRMRVAGGRSTDTQYF.

The chain links TRBV5-1 to TRBJ2-3; D gene ambiguous. Trimming shortened V by 0 bases and J by 0 bases, and 11 bases separated the two germline ends. The CDR3 contains 16 residues. Per the germline V gene, CDR1 is SGHRS and CDR2 is YFSETQ. CDR3 loop: CASSLGWQSSTDTQYF. CDR3 DNA sequence: TGCGCCAGCAGCTTGGGTTGGCAGTCTAGCACAGATACGCAGTATTTT.